This TCR beta chain was sequenced in a study of shared T cell receptors in the human thymus. This CDR3 contains 15 residues. The germline CDR1 and CDR2 sequences are LNHDA and SQIVND (reference sequence). Sequencing was performed with immunoSEQ multiplex PCR; in TCRdb, only in-frame clones are kept and a portion is missing. This table holds almost 550,000 clones, approximately 80% found once. As for this clone: An end of the junction does not agree with germline; a read error may underlie this.

Another study also made use of these data, one on human thymus T cells.

The specimen sequenced was thymocytes. The V gene is TRBV19, the J gene TRBJ1-2, with 7 bases aligning to TRBD1. The source of this sequence is a boy under two years old with a congenital heart defect. CDR3 in amino acids: CASSVETQGYYGYTF. The CDR3 nucleotides read TGTGCCAGTAGTGTAGAAACACAGGGGTACTATGGCTACACCTTC. The full variable domain, rest sourced from reference TRBV19 and TRBJ1-2, is DGGITQSPKYLFRKEGQNVTLSCEQNLNHDAMYWYRQDPGQGLRLIYYSQIVNDFQKGDIAEGYSVSREKKESFPLTVTSAQKNPTAFYLCASSVETQGYYGYTFGSGTRLTVV.